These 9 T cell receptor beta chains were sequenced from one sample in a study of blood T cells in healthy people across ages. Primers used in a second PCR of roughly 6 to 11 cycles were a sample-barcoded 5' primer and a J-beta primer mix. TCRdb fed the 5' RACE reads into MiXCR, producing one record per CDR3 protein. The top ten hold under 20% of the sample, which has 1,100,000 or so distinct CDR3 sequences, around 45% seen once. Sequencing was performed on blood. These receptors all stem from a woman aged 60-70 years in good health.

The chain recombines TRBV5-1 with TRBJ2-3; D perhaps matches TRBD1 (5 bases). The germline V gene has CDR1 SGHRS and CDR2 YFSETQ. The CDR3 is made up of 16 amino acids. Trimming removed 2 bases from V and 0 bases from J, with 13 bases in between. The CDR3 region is CASSLRGQESTDTQYF. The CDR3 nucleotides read TGCGCCAGCAGCTTAAGGGGCCAGGAAAGCACAGATACGCAGTATTTT.

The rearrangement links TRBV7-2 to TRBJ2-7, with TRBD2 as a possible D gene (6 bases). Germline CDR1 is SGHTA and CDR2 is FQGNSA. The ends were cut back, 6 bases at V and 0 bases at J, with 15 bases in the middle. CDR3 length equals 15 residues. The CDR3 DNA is TGTGCCAGCAGTAGTCGGGGGATTAGCTCCTACGAGCAGTACTTC. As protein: CASSSRGISSYEQYF.

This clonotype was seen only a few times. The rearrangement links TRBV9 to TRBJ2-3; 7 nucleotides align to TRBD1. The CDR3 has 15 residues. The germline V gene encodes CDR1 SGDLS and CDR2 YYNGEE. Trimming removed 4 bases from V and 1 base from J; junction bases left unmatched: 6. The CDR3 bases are TGTGCCAGCAGCCCCCGGCAGGGGGGCACAGATACGCAGTATTTT. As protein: CASSPRQGGTDTQYF.

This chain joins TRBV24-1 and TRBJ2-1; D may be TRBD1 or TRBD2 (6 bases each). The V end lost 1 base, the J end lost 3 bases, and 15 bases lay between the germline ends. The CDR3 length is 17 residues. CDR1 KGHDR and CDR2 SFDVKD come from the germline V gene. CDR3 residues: CATSDFTGPGVYNEQFF. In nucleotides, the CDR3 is TGTGCCACCAGTGATTTCACAGGGCCGGGGGTCTACAATGAGCAGTTCTTC.

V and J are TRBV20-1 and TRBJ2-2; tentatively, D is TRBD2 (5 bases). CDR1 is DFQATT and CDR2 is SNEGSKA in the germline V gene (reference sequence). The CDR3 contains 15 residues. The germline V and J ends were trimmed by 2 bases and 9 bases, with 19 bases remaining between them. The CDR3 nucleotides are TGCAGTGCTAGAAGTTCGGCTAGCCTTAGCCGGGAGCTGTTTTTT. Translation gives CSARSSASLSRELFF.

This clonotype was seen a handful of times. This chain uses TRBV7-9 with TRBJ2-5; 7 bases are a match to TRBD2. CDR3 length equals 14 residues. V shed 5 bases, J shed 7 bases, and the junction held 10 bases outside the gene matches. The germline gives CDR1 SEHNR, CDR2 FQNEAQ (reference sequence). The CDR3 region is CASSQTGGAATQYF. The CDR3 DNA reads TGTGCCAGCAGCCAAACGGGGGGAGCTGCGACCCAGTACTTC.

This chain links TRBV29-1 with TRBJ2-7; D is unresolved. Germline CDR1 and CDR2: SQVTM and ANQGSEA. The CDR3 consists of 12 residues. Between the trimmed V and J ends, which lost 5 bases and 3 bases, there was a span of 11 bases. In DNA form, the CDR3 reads TGCAGCGTTATATTGCCGGGCTACGAGCAGTACTTC. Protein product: CSVILPGYEQYF.

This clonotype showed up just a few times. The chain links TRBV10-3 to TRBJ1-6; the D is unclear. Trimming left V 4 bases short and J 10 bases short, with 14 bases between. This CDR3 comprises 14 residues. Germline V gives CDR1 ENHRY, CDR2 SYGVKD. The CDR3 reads CAISVNSGVSPLHF. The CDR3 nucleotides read TGTGCCATCAGTGTTAACTCAGGAGTATCACCCCTCCACTTT.

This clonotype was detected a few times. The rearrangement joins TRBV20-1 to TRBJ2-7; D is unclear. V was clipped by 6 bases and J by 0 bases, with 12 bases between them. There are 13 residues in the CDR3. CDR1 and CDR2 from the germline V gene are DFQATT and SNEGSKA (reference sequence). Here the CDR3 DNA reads TGCAGTGCCACATCCAGGAGCTCCTACGAGCAGTACTTC. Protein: CSATSRSSYEQYF.